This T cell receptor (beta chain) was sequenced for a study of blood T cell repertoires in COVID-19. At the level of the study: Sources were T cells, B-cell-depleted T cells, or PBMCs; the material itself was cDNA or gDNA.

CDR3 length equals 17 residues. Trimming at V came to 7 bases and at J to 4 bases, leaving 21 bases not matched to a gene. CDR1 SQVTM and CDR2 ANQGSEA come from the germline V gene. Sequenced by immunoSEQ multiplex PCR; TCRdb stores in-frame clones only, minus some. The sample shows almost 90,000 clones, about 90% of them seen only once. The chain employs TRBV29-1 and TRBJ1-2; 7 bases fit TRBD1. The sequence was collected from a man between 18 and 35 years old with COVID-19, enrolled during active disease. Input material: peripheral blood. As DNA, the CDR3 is TGCAGCGCCACGGCGGGAGGGGGCCGTCCGGAAACCTATGGCTACACCTTC. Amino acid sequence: CSATAGGGRPETYGYTF. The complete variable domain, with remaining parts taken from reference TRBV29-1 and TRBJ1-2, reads SAVISQKPSRDICQRGTSLTIQCQVDSQVTMMFWYRQQPGQSLTLIATANQGSEATYESGFVIDKFPISRPNLTFSTLTVSNMSPEDSSIYLCSATAGGGRPETYGYTFGSGTRLTVV.